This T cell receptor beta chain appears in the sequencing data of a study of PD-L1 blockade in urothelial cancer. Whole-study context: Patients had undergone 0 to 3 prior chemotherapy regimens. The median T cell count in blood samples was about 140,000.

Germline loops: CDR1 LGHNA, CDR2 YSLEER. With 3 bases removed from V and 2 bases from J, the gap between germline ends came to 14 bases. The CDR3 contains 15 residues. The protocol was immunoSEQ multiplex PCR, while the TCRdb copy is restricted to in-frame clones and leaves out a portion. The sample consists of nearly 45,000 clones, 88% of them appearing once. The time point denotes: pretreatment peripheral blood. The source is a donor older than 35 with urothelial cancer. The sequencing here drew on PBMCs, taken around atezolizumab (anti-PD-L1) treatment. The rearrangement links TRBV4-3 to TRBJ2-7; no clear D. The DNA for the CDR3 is TGCGCCAGCAGCCAGGTGCGAGCCCTAGCCTACGAGCAGTACTTC. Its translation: CASSQVRALAYEQYF.